The source of this TCR beta chain is a study of T cells in localized non-small cell lung cancer. Study-level findings and limits: A median of around 60 clones ranked among the top 100 in tumor appeared in adjacent lung. T cell clonality was highest in uninvolved adjacent lung, above tumor. Blood T cell density predicted longer survival; adjacent-lung clonality, shorter. Heterogeneity remains possible, as sequencing covered one tumor region only.

The data were produced by immunoSEQ multiplex PCR, yet TCRdb's version contains in-frame clones alone and is incomplete. The repertoire has about 52,000 clones, more than 85% of them found once; the top ten carry about a sixth. This clone was recorded only once. Its target is not known. V lost 1 base to trimming and J lost 7 bases; unmatched junction nucleotides: 12. CDR3 length: 17 residues. Germline V gene sequence: CDR1 LGHNT, CDR2 FRNRAP. The chain carries TRBV12-5 and TRBJ2-2, with 7 bases that match TRBD2. The material was PBMCs, obtained before any cancer treatment. This clonotype originated in a female donor with stage II lung adenocarcinoma. The DNA of the CDR3 is TGTGCTAGTGGTTTGGACCCTGGGAGGGTCTCCAGCGGGGAGCTGTTTTTT. This encodes CASGLDPGRVSSGELFF.